The rows below give T cell receptor beta chains drawn from one sample of a study of T cell repertoires in cytomegalovirus infection. Each CDR3 protein is one row after TCRdb ran MiXCR on the reads. The sample consists of a few hundred thousand distinct CDR3 sequences, about 15% of them appearing once. The sequencing sample was made of CD8+ T cells from PBMCs. These receptors originate from a human donor in good health (CMV status not recorded). Some clones in this sample may be carry-over from other donors' samples. Both conserved end residues are trimmed from each CDR3. Fields, in order: V gene, J gene, CDR3 protein.

>TRBV7-9|TRBJ1-1
AGLIGTEAF
>TRBV7-2|TRBJ2-1
ASSAGTSGYEQF
>TRBV12-3/TRBV12-4|TRBJ2-5
ASTPGSRETQY
>TRBV7-4|TRBJ2-7
ASSSTGGPAYEQY
>TRBV20-1|TRBJ2-1
SARVRDRGPYNEQF
>TRBV13|TRBJ1-2
ASSSRSHRLYGYT
>TRBV4-1|TRBJ2-3
ASSRFLAGGPTDTQY
>TRBV28|TRBJ2-7
ASSHRRTGTGEQY
>TRBV7-2|TRBJ2-5
ASSLGGQGAETQY
>TRBV15|TRBJ1-4
ATSTANRATNEKLF
>TRBV29-1|TRBJ1-2
SVEGIYGYT
>TRBV29-1|TRBJ1-2
SVVKGGSPSYGYT
>TRBV2|TRBJ1-1
ASKSEGNTEAF
>TRBV7-9|TRBJ1-1
ASSLTPQREAF
>TRBV12-3/TRBV12-4|TRBJ2-3
ASSRMVADTQY
>TRBV9|TRBJ2-3
ASSSALREDTQY
>TRBV7-9|TRBJ1-1
ASSLSGGPYTEAF
>TRBV27|TRBJ1-5
ASSLGRDHQPQH
>TRBV12-3/TRBV12-4|TRBJ2-7
ASSGAYEQY
>TRBV4-3|TRBJ1-1
ASSQSWTGNTEAF
>TRBV12-3/TRBV12-4|TRBJ2-7
ASSSGTGEQY
>TRBV7-9|TRBJ2-1
ASSYIDNEQF
>TRBV7-9|TRBJ2-1
ASGPPLYNEQF